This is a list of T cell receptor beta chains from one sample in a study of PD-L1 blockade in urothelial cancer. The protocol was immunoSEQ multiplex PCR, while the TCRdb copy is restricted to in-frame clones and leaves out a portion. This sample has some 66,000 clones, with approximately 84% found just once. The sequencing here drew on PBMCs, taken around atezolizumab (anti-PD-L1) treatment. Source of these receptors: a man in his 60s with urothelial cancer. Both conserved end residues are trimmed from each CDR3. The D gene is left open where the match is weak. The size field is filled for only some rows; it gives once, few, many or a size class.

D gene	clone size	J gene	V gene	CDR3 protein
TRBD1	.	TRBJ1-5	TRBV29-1	SVQGAGNQPQH
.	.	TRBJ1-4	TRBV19	ASSIRGRNEKLF
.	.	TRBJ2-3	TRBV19	ASTNPLGRGDSDTQY
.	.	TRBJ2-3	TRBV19	ASSIDLEDTQY
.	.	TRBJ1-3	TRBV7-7	ASSPGGITSGNTIY
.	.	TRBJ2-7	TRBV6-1	ASSRDIGKTEQY
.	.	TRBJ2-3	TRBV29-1	SAGGGGGSTDTQY
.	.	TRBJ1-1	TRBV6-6	ASSYSHRLNTEAF
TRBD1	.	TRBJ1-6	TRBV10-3	AISGDRNLNSPLH
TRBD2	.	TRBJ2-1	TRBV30	AWSAPRVLAGGNEQF
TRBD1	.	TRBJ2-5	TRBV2	ASSEAGRGTGKETQY
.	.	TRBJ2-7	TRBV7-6	ASSLGSTKTYEQY
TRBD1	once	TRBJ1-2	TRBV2	ASSSGTGVFYGYT
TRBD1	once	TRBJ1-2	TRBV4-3	ASSQDGTGRLVSYT
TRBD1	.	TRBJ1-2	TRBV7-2	ASSRGGGYT
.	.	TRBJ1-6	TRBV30	AWSDPRGMNSPLH